This T cell receptor (beta chain) comes out of a study of shared clonotypes between healthy human individuals. Each donor was a Caucasian adult residing in Nashville, Tennessee. The repertoire was sequenced with immunoSEQ multiplex PCR; TCRdb's copy has only in-frame clones and lacks some. Of about 1 million clones listed, 75% to 80% were seen once; the top ten hold approximately 0.5%. V gave up 5 bases and J gave up 0 bases; unmatched junction bases: 2. Germline values: CDR1 SNHLY, CDR2 FYNNEI. The CDR3 has 14 amino acids. A remark on this clone: Its matching antigen is unknown. At the DNA level, this CDR3 is encoded by other sequences in the same sample as well.

The study's findings and limits: Of the naive CD4 clonotypes, around 5% were shared across a handful of donors.

What was sequenced was memory CD4+ T cells from PBMCs. The sample's subset: CD45RA-negative fraction. The clonotype comes from a man aged 18 to 29 in good health. Some clones in this sample may be carry-over from other donors' samples. The chain couples TRBV2 to TRBJ1-1, with 8 bases matching TRBD1. The CDR3 nucleotides read TGTGCCAGCAGTCCGGACAGGGTGAACACTGAAGCTTTCTTT. Translation: CASSPDRVNTEAFF.